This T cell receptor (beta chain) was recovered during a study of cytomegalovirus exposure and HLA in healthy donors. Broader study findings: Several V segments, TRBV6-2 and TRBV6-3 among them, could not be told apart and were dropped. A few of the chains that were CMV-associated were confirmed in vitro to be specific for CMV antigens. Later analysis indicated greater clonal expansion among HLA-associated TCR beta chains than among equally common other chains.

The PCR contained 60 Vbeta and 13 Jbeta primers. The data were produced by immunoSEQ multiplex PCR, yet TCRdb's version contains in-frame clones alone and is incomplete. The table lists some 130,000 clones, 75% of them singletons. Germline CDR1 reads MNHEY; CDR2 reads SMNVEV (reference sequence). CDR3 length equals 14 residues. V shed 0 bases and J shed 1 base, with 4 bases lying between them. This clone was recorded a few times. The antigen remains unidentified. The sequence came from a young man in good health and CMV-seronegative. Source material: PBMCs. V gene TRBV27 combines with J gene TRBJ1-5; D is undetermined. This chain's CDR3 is CASSLSQSNQPQHF. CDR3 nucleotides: TGTGCCAGCAGTTTATCGCAGAGCAATCAGCCCCAGCATTTT.